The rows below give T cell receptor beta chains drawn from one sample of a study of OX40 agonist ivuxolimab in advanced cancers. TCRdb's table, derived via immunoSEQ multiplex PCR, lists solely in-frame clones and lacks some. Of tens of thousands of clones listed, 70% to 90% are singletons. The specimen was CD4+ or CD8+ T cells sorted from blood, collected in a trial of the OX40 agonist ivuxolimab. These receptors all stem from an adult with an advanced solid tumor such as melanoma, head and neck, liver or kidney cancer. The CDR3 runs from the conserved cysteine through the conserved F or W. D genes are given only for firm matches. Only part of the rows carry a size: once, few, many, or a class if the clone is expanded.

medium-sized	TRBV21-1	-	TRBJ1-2	TGTGCCAGCAGCAAAGCGTATCCTCGACATTTTGATGGCTACACCTTC	CASSKAYPRHFDGYTF
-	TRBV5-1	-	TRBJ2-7	TGCGCCAGCAGCGAAGCCTACGAGCAGTACTTC	CASSEAYEQYF
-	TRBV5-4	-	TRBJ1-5	TGTGCCAGCAGCTTGGGGACGGAATCAGCCCAGCATTTT	CASSLGTESAQHF
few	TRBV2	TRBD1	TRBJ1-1	TGTGCCAGCAAAGGGACAGCGAACACTGAAGCTTTCTTT	CASKGTANTEAFF
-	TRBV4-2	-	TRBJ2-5	TGTGCCAGCAGCCAAGATGTGGGTGGGATACGGGGTTTTCCTGGTAGAGAGACCCAGTACTTC	CASSQDVGGIRGFPGRETQYF
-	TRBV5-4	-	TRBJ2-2	TGTGCCAGCAGCCCCGAATCTACTACCGGGGAGCTGTTTTTT	CASSPESTTGELFF
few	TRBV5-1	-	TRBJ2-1	TGCGCCAGCAGCTTGTCGACGGGAGTGGGGTACAATGAGCAGTTCTTC	CASSLSTGVGYNEQFF
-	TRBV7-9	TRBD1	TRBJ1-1	TGTGCCAGCACCTACATTAAGACAGGGCGGTCTCTTAACACTGAAGCTTTCTTT	CASTYIKTGRSLNTEAFF
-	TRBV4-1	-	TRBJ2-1	TGCGCCAGCAGCCCCCCAGGGCGGAAAGCCTCCAATGAGCAGTTCTTC	CASSPPGRKASNEQFF
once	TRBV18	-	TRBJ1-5	TGTGCCAGCTCACTGGGCGAGGGTAGCAATCAGCCCCAGCATTTT	CASSLGEGSNQPQHF
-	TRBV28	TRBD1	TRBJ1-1	TGTGCCAGCAGTGTGACAGGGGCGAGGACTGAAGCTTTCTTT	CASSVTGARTEAFF
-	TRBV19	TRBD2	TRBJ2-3	TGTGCCAGTAGAACTAGCGGGAGCTCAGATACGCAGTATTTT	CASRTSGSSDTQYF
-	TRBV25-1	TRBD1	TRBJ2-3	TGTGCCAGCAGTGGAGGGACAGGGGGCCGCACAGATACGCAGTATTTT	CASSGGTGGRTDTQYF
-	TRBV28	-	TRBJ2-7	TGTGCCAGCAGTGTGACGGGGGTCAGGGAGCAGTACTTC	CASSVTGVREQYF
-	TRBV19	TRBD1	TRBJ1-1	TGTGCCAGTAGTGCCTACAGGGGTATGAACACTGAAGCTTTCTTT	CASSAYRGMNTEAFF
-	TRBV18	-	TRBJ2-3	TGTGCCAGCTCACTTAACCGAGGAGATACGCAGTATTTT	CASSLNRGDTQYF
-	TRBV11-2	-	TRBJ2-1	TGTGCCAGCAGCTCACCGGAGACTGGGAGCAATGAGCAGTTCTTC	CASSSPETGSNEQFF
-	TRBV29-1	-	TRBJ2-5	TGCAGCGTCCTTGGAGCGGGAGAGACCCAGTACTTC	CSVLGAGETQYF
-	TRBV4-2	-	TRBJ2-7	TGTGCCAGCAGCCAATTGGGGGAGTACGAGCAGTACTTC	CASSQLGEYEQYF
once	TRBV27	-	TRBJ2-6	TGTGCCAGCAGTTTATCTGTCCCCGGGCAGCGCCTCTCTGGGGCCAACGTCCTGACTTTC	CASSLSVPGQRLSGANVLTF
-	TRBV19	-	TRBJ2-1	TGTGCCAGTAGTATATGGGGGGCGGGGCGCAAAGTGGACAATGAGCAGTTCTTC	CASSIWGAGRKVDNEQFF
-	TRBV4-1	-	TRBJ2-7	TGCGCCAGCAGCCAAGATCGGGCCCGGGGCTCCTACGAGCAGTACTTC	CASSQDRARGSYEQYF
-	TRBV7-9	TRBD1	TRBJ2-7	TGTGCCAGCAGCTTACGAGGACAGGGCGCAACCTACGAGCAGTACTTC	CASSLRGQGATYEQYF
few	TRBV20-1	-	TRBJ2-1	TGCGGCGGCGGTTCCTACAATGAGCAGTTCTTC	CGGGSYNEQFF
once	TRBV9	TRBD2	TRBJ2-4	TGTGCCAGCAGCCTAGCGGGAGAAAACATTCAGTACTTC	CASSLAGENIQYF
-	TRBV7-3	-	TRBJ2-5	TGTGCCAGCAGCCCCGGAGGGGGGCGCCAAGAGACCCAGTACTTC	CASSPGGGRQETQYF
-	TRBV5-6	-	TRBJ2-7	TGTGCCAGCAGCCTGAGGTTGCAAGTGCTCCGCTACGAGCAGTACTTC	CASSLRLQVLRYEQYF
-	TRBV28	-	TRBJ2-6	TGTGCCAGCAGCTATATAGTCGGACAGGGACTAATGCGTGGGGCCAACGTCCTGACTTTC	CASSYIVGQGLMRGANVLTF
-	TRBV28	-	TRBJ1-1	TGTGCCAGCAGTTTAGTTGGCAGCGGTGAAGCTTTCTTT	CASSLVGSGEAFF
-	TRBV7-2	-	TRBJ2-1	TGTGCCAGCAGCTTCGGGAGCTCCTACAATGAGCAGTTCTTC	CASSFGSSYNEQFF
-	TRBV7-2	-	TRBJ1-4	TGTGCCAGCAGCCGACAGTCCACGAATGAAAAACTGTTTTTT	CASSRQSTNEKLFF
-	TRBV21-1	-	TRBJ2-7	TGTGCCAGCAGCAAAGCCCGCCGCGCGCGAGCGGGGGGGTCCTACGAGCAGTACTTC	CASSKARRARAGGSYEQYF
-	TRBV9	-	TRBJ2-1	TGTGCCAGCAGCGTAAGAGAGGGGCTAGCCTACCCAAGTGAGCAGTTCTTC	CASSVREGLAYPSEQFF
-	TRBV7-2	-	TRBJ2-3	TGTGCCAGCAATGTTGCCCGCACAGATACGCAGTATTTT	CASNVARTDTQYF
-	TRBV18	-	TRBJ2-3	TGTGCCAGCTCACCAGCTCCGGGGGAAACAGATACGCAGTATTTT	CASSPAPGETDTQYF
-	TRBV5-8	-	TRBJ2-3	TGTGCCAGCAGCTTGGGAAGGTTAGCGACCACAGATACGCAGTATTTT	CASSLGRLATTDTQYF
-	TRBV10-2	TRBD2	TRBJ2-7	TGCGCCAGCACGGCCGGGACTAGCGGGAACTCCTACGAGCAGTACTTC	CASTAGTSGNSYEQYF
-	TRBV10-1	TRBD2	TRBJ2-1	TGCGCCAGCAGTGCGGCTCTAGCGGGTGGTGAGCAGTTCTTC	CASSAALAGGEQFF
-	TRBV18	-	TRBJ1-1	TGTGCCAGCTCACTAAAACAGGGAACTGAAGCTTTCTTT	CASSLKQGTEAFF
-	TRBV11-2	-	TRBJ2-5	TGTGCCAGCAGCCAAGGGGGAAGAGAGACCCAGTACTTC	CASSQGGRETQYF
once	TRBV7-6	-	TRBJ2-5	TGTGCCAGCAGCATCCAAGAGACCCAGTACTTC	CASSIQETQYF
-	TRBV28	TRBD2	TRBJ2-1	TGTGCCAGCAGCCGGCCTCTAGCGGGAGGGCCTGGCAATGAGCAGTTCTTC	CASSRPLAGGPGNEQFF
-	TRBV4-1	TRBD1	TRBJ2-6	TGCGCCAGCAGCCAATTACAGGGGACCTCTGGGGCCAACGTCCTGACTTTC	CASSQLQGTSGANVLTF
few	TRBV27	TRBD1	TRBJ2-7	TGTGCCAGCAGTCGGACAGGGAGCTCCTACGAGCAGTACTTC	CASSRTGSSYEQYF
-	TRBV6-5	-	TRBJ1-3	TGTGCCAGCAGTTACTCTCCAGATAGTCTCGGCGGCACCATATATTTT	CASSYSPDSLGGTIYF
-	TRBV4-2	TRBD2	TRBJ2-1	TGTGCCAGCAGCCAAGATCAAGCCTTTTCGGGACTAGGGTCGAACAATGAGCAGTTCTTC	CASSQDQAFSGLGSNNEQFF
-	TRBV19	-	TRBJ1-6	TGTGCCAGTAGAGAGGGGATTGGGTCACCCCTCCACTTT	CASREGIGSPLHF
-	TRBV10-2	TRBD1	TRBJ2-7	TGCGCCAGCTCACAGGGGTACGAGCAGTACTTC	CASSQGYEQYF
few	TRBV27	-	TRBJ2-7	TGTGCCAGCAGCCCCCACGAGGGCTTCAAGTTGGGGGGGCTAGGCCTCTCCTACGAGCAGTACTTC	CASSPHEGFKLGGLGLSYEQYF
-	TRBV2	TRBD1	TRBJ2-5	TGTGCCAGTTACCGGGACAGGGGTTCCGAGACCCAGTACTTC	CASYRDRGSETQYF
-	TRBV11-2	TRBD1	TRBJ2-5	TGTGCCAGCAGCGGACAGGGTGAAGAGACCCAGTACTTC	CASSGQGEETQYF
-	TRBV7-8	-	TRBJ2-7	TGTGCCAGCAGCTTAGTATCAGGAGGTCGCACTCGTGCTAATTACGAGCAGTACTTC	CASSLVSGGRTRANYEQYF
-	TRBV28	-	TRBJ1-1	TGTGCCAGCAGAGATTTCAAAAACAAATTATACACTGAAGCTTTCTTT	CASRDFKNKLYTEAFF
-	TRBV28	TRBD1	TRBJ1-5	TGTGCCAGCAAAACAGGGGGAATCAATCAGCCCCAGCATTTT	CASKTGGINQPQHF
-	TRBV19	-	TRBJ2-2	TGTGCCAGTAATAAAGCAGATACGAACACCGGGGAGCTGTTTTTT	CASNKADTNTGELFF
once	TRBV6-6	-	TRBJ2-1	TGTGCCAGCAGCTCCGCCCAAGGGGGGGCGGGGAATGAGCAGTTCTTC	CASSSAQGGAGNEQFF